The next 16 T cell receptor beta chains were all read from a single sample in a study of CD8+CD57+ T cells in acquired aplastic anemia. The template for TCR beta VDJ and CDR3 sequence profiling was genomic DNA. TCRdb re-called the reads with MiXCR, one entry per CDR3 protein. The table records roughly 250,000 distinct CDR3 sequences, around half of them present only once. The authors sequenced patients whose flow cytometry had shown CD8+CD57+ cell expansion. The sequencing input was sorted CD4+, CD8+, or CD8+CD57+ T cells (not recorded which) from PBMCs. The receptors shown here come from a human donor with aplastic anemia.

This chain links TRBV10-3 with TRBJ2-3; TRBD2 agrees at 11 bases. V gave up 4 bases and J gave up 12 bases; unmatched junction bases: 12. CDR1 and CDR2 (germline): ENHRY, SYGVKD. CDR3 length: 15 amino acids. CDR3 in amino acids: CAISGRLAGGPSQYF. The CDR3 nucleotides are TGTGCCATCAGTGGTCGGCTAGCGGGGGGCCCTAGTCAGTATTTT.

V and J are TRBV30 and TRBJ2-7; TRBD1 matches 9 bases. CDR1 and CDR2 from the germline V gene are GTSNPN and SVGIG (reference sequence). CDR3 length: 15 residues. V shed 5 bases, J shed 5 bases, and the junction held 13 bases outside the gene matches. The CDR3 loop is CAWAQGTGIRDEQYF. CDR3 DNA sequence: TGTGCCTGGGCCCAGGGGACAGGGATTCGGGACGAGCAGTACTTC.

In this sample, this clonotype turned up many times. V gene TRBV5-6 combines with J gene TRBJ1-1, with D possibly matching TRBD1 (5 bases). The V end lost 1 base, the J end lost 0 bases, and 10 bases lay between the germline ends. Germline-derived CDR1 and CDR2 are SGHDT and YYEEEE. The CDR3 runs 15 residues. CDR3 loop: CASSLQGRMNTEAFF. CDR3 nucleotide sequence: TGTGCCAGCAGCTTGCAGGGTCGCATGAACACTGAAGCTTTCTTT. Supplemented by reference TRBV5-6 and TRBJ1-1, the full variable domain reads DAGVTQSPTHLIKTRGQQVTLRCSPKSGHDTVSWYQQALGQGPQFIFQYYEEEERQRGNFPDRFSGHQFPNYSSELNVNALLLGDSALYLCASSLQGRMNTEAFFGQGTRLTVV.

This clonotype was detected ten times or more. Mismatch with germline at one junction end may stem from a read error. This rearrangement joins TRBV24-1 to TRBJ1-2; 9 bases match TRBD1. The V gene's germline CDR1 is KGHDR and CDR2 SFDVKD. The CDR3 covers 14 residues. CDR3 DNA: TGTGCCACCAGTGACTACGACAGGGGGAGCGGCTACATCTTC. Protein sequence: CATSDYDRGSGYIF.

This clonotype was counted a single time. The rearrangement joins TRBV5-1 to TRBJ2-7, with 13 bases fitting TRBD2. Germline CDR1 is SGHRS and CDR2 is YFSETQ. This CDR3 contains 15 residues. The trim removed 5 bases at V and 4 bases at J, leaving 6 bases unmatched. The DNA of the CDR3 is TGCGCCAGCAGACTCGGGACTAGCGGGGCATACGAGCAGTACTTC. Its translation: CASRLGTSGAYEQYF. The complete variable domain, with remaining parts taken from reference TRBV5-1 and TRBJ2-7, reads KAGVTQTPRYLIKTRGQQVTLSCSPISGHRSVSWYQQTPGQGLQFLFEYFSETQRNKGNFPGRFSGRQFSNSRSEMNVSTLELGDSALYLCASRLGTSGAYEQYFGPGTRLTVT.

This clonotype was found many times. The CDR3 reads CASSVGTDVYEQYF. CDR3 DNA sequence: TGTGCCAGCAGCGTAGGAACAGACGTCTACGAGCAGTACTTC. This rearrangement joins TRBV9 to TRBJ2-7; D remains ambiguous. Germline lookup yields CDR1 SGDLS and CDR2 YYNGEE. The CDR3 has 14 amino acids. V shed 0 bases and J shed 3 bases, with 10 bases lying between them.

This clonotype was observed once. This chain connects TRBV7-3 to TRBJ2-3; 10 bases agree with TRBD1. The CDR3 runs 16 residues. The V gene's germline CDR1 is SGHTA and CDR2 FQGTGA. J lost 6 bases, V lost 4 bases, and 10 bases had no gene match. The CDR3 DNA is TGTGCCAGCAGCTACCGGGACAGGGGCTTTACGGATACGCAGTATTTT. Translating gives CASSYRDRGFTDTQYF.

Details on this clonotype: A much larger clonotype is one base distant, so this may be a read error. The chain has TRBV5-6 and TRBJ2-7; D ambiguous. V lost 0 bases and J 5 bases, leaving 15 bases between the germline ends. The CDR3 spans 15 residues. Germline V lookup: CDR1 SGHDT, CDR2 YYEEEE. The chain's CDR3 is CASSLVAERGHEQYF. As DNA, the CDR3 is TGTGCCAGCAGCTTGGTGGCAGAACGTGGCCACGAGCAGTACTTC.

The chain links TRBV20-1 to TRBJ2-1, with 10 positions matching TRBD1. The CDR3 covers 12 residues. V shed 7 bases, J shed 7 bases, and the junction held 4 bases outside the gene matches. Germline CDR1 reads DFQATT; CDR2 reads SNEGSKA (reference sequence). The CDR3 reads CSGRTGGNEQFF. CDR3 sequence (DNA): TGCAGTGGCCGGACAGGGGGAAATGAGCAGTTCTTC.

The chain recombines TRBV7-2 with TRBJ1-6; unclear D gene. The CDR3 covers 15 residues. The ends were cut back, 1 base at V and 8 bases at J, with 12 bases in the middle. Germline CDR1 reads SGHTA; CDR2 reads FQGNSA. CDR3 protein: CASSLVSGVYSPLHF. CDR3 sequence (DNA): TGTGCCAGCAGCTTAGTATCAGGAGTTTATTCACCCCTCCACTTT.

In its sample, this clonotype was seen many times. The gene calls are TRBV12-3 or TRBV12-4 and TRBJ1-2; 9 nucleotides align to TRBD1. This CDR3 contains 13 residues. V lost 10 bases, J lost 6 bases, and 9 bases stayed unmatched. CDR3: CAIPDRGGDGYTF. CDR3 in DNA: TGTGCCATCCCCGACAGGGGGGGAGATGGCTACACCTTC.

This chain joins TRBV3-1 and TRBJ2-5; 8 bases match TRBD2. The germline V gene has CDR1 LGHDT and CDR2 YNNKEL (reference sequence). V dropped 8 bases and J dropped 5; count of bases not matched to a gene: 19. The CDR3 runs 17 residues. CDR3 amino acids: CASGLDPGLGREETQYF. CDR3 DNA sequence: TGTGCCAGCGGACTGGATCCGGGACTAGGGAGGGAGGAGACCCAGTACTTC.

This clonotype was seen many times. The chain uses TRBV2 and TRBJ1-6; D ambiguous. The germline CDR1 and CDR2 sequences are SNHLY and FYNNEI. V was shortened by 6 bases and J by 5 bases, with 11 bases between the two germline ends. The CDR3 runs 14 residues. This CDR3 is CASSPQENNSPLHF. Here the CDR3 DNA reads TGTGCCAGCAGCCCCCAAGAAAATAATTCACCCCTCCACTTT.

Note on this clonotype: Since the CDR3 does not end with the conserved phenylalanine or tryptophan, this likely comes from a read error. The rearrangement uses TRBV7-9 and TRBJ1-1; 11 nucleotides match TRBD1. This CDR3 region has 16 residues. With V trimmed by 4 bases and J by 1 base, 5 bases remained unmatched. CDR1 and CDR2 from the germline V gene are SEHNR and FQNEAQ (reference sequence). Here the CDR3 reads CASSSRTGGENTEAFL. CDR3 DNA: TGTGCCAGCAGCTCAAGGACAGGGGGCGAGAACACTGAAGCTTTCCTT.

This clonotype has only one observation. One junction end does not reproduce the germline sequence, and a read error may be involved. The chain links TRBV7-2 to TRBJ2-5, with D possibly being TRBD2 (6 bases). Germline CDR1 reads SGHTA; CDR2 reads FQGNSA. CDR3 size: 15 residues. This chain's CDR3 is CASSPMLAAQETQHF. Here the CDR3 DNA reads TGTGCCAGCAGCCCTATGTTAGCGGCTCAAGAGACCCAGCACTTC.

A few counts support this clonotype. The chain couples TRBV24-1 to TRBJ2-7; D may be TRBD1 (6 bases). This CDR3 is 15 amino acids long. Looked up from germline, CDR1 is KGHDR and CDR2 is SFDVKD. The ends were cut back, 4 bases at V and 2 bases at J, with 14 bases in the middle. CDR3 coding DNA: TGTGCCACCAGTGAACCTCGGACAGAGACCTACGAGCAGTACTTC. It encodes CATSEPRTETYEQYF.